This TCR beta chain was identified during a study of CD8+ T cells in alopecia areata (dated by TCRdb to 2016 to 2018). With respect to the entire study: Treated patients were enrolled in an open-label pilot trial of oral tofacitinib at 5 to 10 mg twice daily for moderate-to-severe alopecia areata. Tofacitinib was given for 6 to 18 months, followed by 6 months of follow-up off drug to assess delayed response and recurrence. The study used high-throughput TCRbeta sequencing to examine T cell clonal expansion in alopecia areata, in both the C3H/HeJ mouse model and human patients. On the human side, TCRbeta sequencing was run on scalp tissue and on sorted CD4+ and CD8+ peripheral blood T cells from healthy controls and from alopecia areata patients with either patchy or totalis/universalis disease. Patients on tofacitinib were biopsied at baseline and after 4 and 24 weeks of treatment, and several of the patients also had a later scalp biopsy. Scalp clonality was compared across normal scalp (n=4), patchy alopecia areata scalp (n=8), and alopecia totalis/universalis scalp (n=8). The RNA source kit depended on sample type: the PAXgene miRNA kit for fixed scalp, the miRNeasy kit for PBMCs, and the RNeasy kit for mouse skin. immunoSEQ multiplex PCR using 35 Vbeta forward primers and 13 Jbeta reverse primers was used to amplify TCRbeta CDR3 regions.

Concerning this clone itself: What this receptor recognizes is not known. No base-level quality is on record; no much larger clone is a single base apart.

Measured from the cysteine to the phenylalanine, the CDR3 is 12 residues long. Of all the DNA, just the CDR3 is kept, 36 bases in frame from base 1. CDR1 and CDR2 were assigned from the germline V gene as WSHSY and SAAADI. V gives up 4 bases and J gives up 6 bases, and the segment between their germline ends measures 9 bases. What the research found in general, with its limitations: Shared TCR sequences between patients were less evident than in mice, which may be partly attributable to HLA diversity in the patient population. Compared with normal scalp, lesional scalp had higher clonality and more expanded CD8+ clones, particularly in alopecia totalis/universalis, a pattern that suggests antigenic drive. Scalp TCR repertoire analysis is complicated because resident alphabeta T cells in normal human skin are also sequenced, whereas mouse skin is dominated by gammadelta T cells.

In light of the paper, this sample's time point label describes: baseline before oral tofacitinib. Lesional scalp punch biopsies and peripheral blood were obtained from alopecia areata patients. PBMCs were separated by density centrifugation and stained for CD3, CD4 and CD8, after which CD4+ and CD8+ T cells were sorted on a FACSAria. Libraries were built with the immunoSEQ multiplex PCR assay. For TCR sequencing, RNA was extracted from every sample and reverse transcribed into cDNA to serve as template. SuperScript III was used for first-strand cDNA synthesis, primed with a 2:1 mix of oligo-dT and random hexamers. A synthetic immune receptor repertoire was used to gauge amplification bias, and whatever bias remained was removed computationally. The paper's data handling went like this. After raw reads were preprocessed to remove errors, the CDR3 was defined following IMGT conventions as running from the conserved cysteine to phenylalanine. Clonality was computed by normalizing Shannon entropy by log2 of the number of productive unique TCRs and subtracting the result from 1. Scalp TCRbeta sequences were cross-referenced with sorted blood CD4 and CD8 repertoires so that the CD4 or CD8 identity of scalp clones could be inferred. The table was pulled from immuneACCESS by TCRdb, which kept in-frame rearrangements only. Such tables lose some clones; where checked, under half of the loss comes from unresolved V genes, and the rest has no known cause. That table is the source of V, J and clone size, and D and trimming were worked out from the DNA. The sample has some 240,000 clones on record, 50% to 60% of them singletons. Jointly, the top ten make up roughly 0.47% of the sample.

The V and J segments used are TRBV10-2 and TRBJ1-1; the D gene is possibly TRBD1, with 6 bases matching. Specimen: CD4+ T cells sorted from blood, collected at week 0. This sequence originates from a human donor with alopecia areata. The CDR3 amino acid sequence is: CASSAGGPEAFF. The nucleotide sequence is TGCGCCAGCAGTGCGGGGGGCCCTGAAGCTTTCTTT.